The entry below gives a single T cell receptor (beta chain) sequence along with its context. This sample is part of a study of Ad26.COV2.S vaccination and SARS-CoV-2 variants. About the research overall: Donor was in the COV1001 Ad26.COV2.S trial arm. Participants got Ad26.COV2.S intramuscularly, once or twice 56 days apart.

The trim removed 3 bases at V and 4 bases at J, leaving 2 bases unmatched. The CDR3 covers 14 residues. Germline V lookup: CDR1 MGHDK, CDR2 SYGVNS. Treatment in this sample: approximately 18 received Ad26.COV2.S at low or high dose, single or two shots; roughly five received placebo; per-sample allocation not given. The study sampled participants on day 63 after the first vaccine or placebo injection. Within Boston, the person who donated was an adult of 18-55 years. In the vaccine, an Ad26 vector expressed the SARS-CoV-2 spike of the Wuhan strain. Assay used: immunoSEQ multiplex PCR; TCRdb lists only in-frame clones, some missing. The top ten hold 2% to 2.5% of the sample, which has about 320,000 clones, over 80% seen once.

The V and J genes are TRBV25-1 and TRBJ2-3, with 9 bases matching TRBD1. The specimen was peripheral blood, collected in a trial of Ad26.COV2.S vaccine versus placebo. The source of this sequence is a person between 18 and 60 years old who received the Ad26.COV2.S COVID-19 vaccine or a placebo. The CDR3 DNA reads as TGTGCCAGCAGTGACCGGACAGGGGCAGATACGCAGTATTTT. Its translation is CASSDRTGADTQYF.